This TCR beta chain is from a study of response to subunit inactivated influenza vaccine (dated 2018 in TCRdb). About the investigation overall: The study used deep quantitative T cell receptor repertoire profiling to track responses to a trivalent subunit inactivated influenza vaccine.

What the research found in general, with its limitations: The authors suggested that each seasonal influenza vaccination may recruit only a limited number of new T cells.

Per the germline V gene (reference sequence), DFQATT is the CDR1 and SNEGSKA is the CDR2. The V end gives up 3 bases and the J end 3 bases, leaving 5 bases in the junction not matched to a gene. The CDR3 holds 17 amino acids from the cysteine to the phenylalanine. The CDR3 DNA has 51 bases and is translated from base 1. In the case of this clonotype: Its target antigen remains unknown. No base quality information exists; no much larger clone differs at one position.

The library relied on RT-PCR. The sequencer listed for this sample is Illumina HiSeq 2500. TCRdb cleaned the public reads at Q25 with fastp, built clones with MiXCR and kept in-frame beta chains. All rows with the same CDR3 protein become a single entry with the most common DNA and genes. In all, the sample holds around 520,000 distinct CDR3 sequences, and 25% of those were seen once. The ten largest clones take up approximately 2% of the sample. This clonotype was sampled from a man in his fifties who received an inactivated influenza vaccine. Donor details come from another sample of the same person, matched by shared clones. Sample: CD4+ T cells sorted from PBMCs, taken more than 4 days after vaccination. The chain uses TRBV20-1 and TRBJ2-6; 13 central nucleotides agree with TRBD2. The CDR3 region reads CSARTSGGILGANVLTF. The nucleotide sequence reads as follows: TGCAGTGCTAGGACTAGCGGGGGGATTCTTGGGGCCAACGTCCTGACTTTC.